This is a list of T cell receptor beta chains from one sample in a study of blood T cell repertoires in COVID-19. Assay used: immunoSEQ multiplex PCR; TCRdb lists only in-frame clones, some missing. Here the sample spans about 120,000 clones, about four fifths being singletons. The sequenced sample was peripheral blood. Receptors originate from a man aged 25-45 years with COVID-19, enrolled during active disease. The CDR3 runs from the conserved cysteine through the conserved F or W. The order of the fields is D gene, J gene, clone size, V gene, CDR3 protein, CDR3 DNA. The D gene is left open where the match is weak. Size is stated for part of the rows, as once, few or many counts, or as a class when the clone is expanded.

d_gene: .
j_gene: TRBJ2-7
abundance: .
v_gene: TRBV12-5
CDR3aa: CASGNGYEQYF
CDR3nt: TGTGCTAGTGGTAACGGCTACGAGCAGTACTTC

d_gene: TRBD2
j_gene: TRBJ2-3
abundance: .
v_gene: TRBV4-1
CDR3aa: CASSLKGTSGRALTDTQYF
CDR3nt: TGCGCCAGCAGCTTAAAGGGGACTAGCGGGAGGGCCCTAACAGATACGCAGTATTTT

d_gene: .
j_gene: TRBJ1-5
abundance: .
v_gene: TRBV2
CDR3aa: CASSSGTRGQPQHF
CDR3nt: TGTGCCAGCAGCTCCGGGACTCGCGGTCAGCCCCAGCATTTT

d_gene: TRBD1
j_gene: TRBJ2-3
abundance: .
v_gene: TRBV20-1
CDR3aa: CSASSGTADTQYF
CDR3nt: TGCAGTGCTAGTTCGGGGACAGCAGATACGCAGTATTTT

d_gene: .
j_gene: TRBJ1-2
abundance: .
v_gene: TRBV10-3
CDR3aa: CASFEVSNYGYTF
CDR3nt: TGTGCCTCGTTCGAGGTTTCTAACTATGGCTACACCTTC

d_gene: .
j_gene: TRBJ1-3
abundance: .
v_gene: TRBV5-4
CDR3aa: CASSLVGGNAGNTIYF
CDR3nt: TGTGCCAGCAGCTTGGTTGGGGGGAACGCTGGAAACACCATATATTTT

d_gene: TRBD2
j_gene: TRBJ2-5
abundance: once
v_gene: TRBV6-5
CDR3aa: CASISGGPQETQYF
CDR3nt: TGTGCCAGCATAAGCGGGGGCCCCCAAGAGACCCAGTACTTC

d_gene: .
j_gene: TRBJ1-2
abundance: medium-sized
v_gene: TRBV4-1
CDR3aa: CASSQGWGRIYTF
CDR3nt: TGCGCCAGCAGCCAAGGGTGGGGCAGGATCTACACCTTC

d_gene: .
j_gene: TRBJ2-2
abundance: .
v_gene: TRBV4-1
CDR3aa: CASSQERVRTGELFF
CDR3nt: TGCGCCAGCAGCCAAGAGAGGGTTAGGACCGGGGAGCTGTTTTTT

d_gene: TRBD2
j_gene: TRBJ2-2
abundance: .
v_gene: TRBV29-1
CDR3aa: CSVRGLAGSTGELFF
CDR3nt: TGCAGCGTTCGCGGACTAGCGGGAAGCACCGGGGAGCTGTTTTTT

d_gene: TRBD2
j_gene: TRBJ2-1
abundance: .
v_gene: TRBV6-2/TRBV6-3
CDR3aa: CASSLGTSGGPHFSYNEQFF
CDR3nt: TGTGCCAGCAGTTTGGGGACTAGCGGGGGGCCGCACTTCTCCTACAATGAGCAGTTCTTC

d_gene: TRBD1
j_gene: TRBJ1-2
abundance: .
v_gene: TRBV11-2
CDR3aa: CASSLGGGSLRFYTF
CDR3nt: TGTGCCAGCAGCTTAGGAGGGGGCAGCCTAAGATTCTACACCTTC

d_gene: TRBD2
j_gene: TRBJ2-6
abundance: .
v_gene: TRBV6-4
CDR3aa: CASSDSISGSSGANVLTF
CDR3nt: TGTGCCAGCAGTGACTCTATTAGCGGGAGCTCTGGGGCCAACGTCCTGACTTTC

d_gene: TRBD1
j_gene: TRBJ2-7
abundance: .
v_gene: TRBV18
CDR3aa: CASSPRDRGRDYEQYF
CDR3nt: TGTGCCAGCTCACCTAGGGACAGGGGGCGCGATTACGAGCAGTACTTC

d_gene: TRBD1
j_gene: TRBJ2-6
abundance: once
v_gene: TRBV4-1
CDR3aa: CASSQDSLRRQGDSSGANVLTF
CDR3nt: TGCGCCAGCAGCCAAGATTCCCTGAGGCGACAGGGGGATTCGTCTGGGGCCAACGTCCTGACTTTC

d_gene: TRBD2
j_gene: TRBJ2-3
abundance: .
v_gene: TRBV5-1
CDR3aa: CASSSRTSGRLTDTQYF
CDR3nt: TGCGCCAGCAGCTCCCGGACTAGCGGGAGATTGACAGATACGCAGTATTTT

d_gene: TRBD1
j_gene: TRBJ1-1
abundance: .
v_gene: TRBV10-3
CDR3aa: CAISDRQGFAEAFF
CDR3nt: TGTGCCATCAGTGACAGACAGGGTTTCGCTGAAGCTTTCTTT

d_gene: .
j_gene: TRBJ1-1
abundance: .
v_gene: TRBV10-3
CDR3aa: CAISESIQGGTEAFF
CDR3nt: TGTGCCATCAGTGAGTCGATCCAGGGAGGCACTGAAGCTTTCTTT

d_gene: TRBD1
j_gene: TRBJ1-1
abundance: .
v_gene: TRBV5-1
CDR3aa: CASSSAGGYTEAFF
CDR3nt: TGCGCCAGCAGCTCGGCAGGGGGGTACACTGAAGCTTTCTTT

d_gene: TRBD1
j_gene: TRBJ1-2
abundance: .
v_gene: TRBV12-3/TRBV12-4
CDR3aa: CASSPTGGLGYTF
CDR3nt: TGTGCCAGCAGTCCGACAGGGGGCTTAGGCTACACCTTC

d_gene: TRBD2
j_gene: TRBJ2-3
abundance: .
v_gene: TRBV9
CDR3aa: CASSETPGLAGVGDTQYF
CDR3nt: TGTGCCAGCAGCGAAACCCCGGGACTAGCGGGAGTTGGAGATACGCAGTATTTT

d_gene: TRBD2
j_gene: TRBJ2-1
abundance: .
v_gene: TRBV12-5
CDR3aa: CASGRLAGVNNEQFF
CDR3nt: TGTGCTAGTGGGCGACTAGCGGGGGTGAACAATGAGCAGTTCTTC

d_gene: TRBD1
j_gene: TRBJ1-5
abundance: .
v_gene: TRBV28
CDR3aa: CASSQFGGTVLSNQPQHF
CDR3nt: TGTGCCAGCAGTCAGTTTGGGGGGACAGTACTTAGCAATCAGCCCCAGCATTTT

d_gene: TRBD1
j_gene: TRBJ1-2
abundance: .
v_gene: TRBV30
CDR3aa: CAWSGLGQSYGYTF
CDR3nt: TGTGCCTGGAGTGGGTTGGGACAGAGCTATGGCTACACCTTC

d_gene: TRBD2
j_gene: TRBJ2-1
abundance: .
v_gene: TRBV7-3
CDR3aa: CASSSDPTRKRGYNEQFF
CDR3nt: TGTGCCAGCAGCTCCGACCCGACCCGAAAGCGGGGGTACAATGAGCAGTTCTTC

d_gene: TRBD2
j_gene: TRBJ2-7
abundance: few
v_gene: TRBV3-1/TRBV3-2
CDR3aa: CASSQFSGLASYEQYF
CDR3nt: TGTGCCAGCAGCCAATTTTCCGGACTAGCTTCCTACGAGCAGTACTTC

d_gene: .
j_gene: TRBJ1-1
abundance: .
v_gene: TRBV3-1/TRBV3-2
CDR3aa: CASSRNYQNTEAFF
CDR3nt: TGTGCCAGCAGCCGTAACTATCAGAACACTGAAGCTTTCTTT

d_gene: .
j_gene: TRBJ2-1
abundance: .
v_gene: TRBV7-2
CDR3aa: CASTEPSLHNEQFF
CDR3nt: TGTGCCAGCACCGAGCCCTCCCTCCACAATGAGCAGTTCTTC